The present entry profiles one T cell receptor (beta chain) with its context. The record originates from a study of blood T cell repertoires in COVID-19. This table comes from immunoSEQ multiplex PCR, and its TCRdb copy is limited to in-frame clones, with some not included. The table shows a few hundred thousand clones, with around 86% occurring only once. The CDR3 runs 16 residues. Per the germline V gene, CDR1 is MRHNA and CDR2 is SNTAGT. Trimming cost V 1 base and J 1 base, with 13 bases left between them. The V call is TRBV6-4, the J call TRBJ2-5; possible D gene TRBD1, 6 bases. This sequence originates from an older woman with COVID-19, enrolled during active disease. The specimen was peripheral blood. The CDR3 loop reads CASSDYGTPLQETQYF. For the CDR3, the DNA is TGTGCCAGCAGTGACTACGGGACACCTCTCCAAGAGACCCAGTACTTC.